This T cell receptor beta chain came from a study of low-dose radiotherapy and immunotherapy resistance in tumors. Study in general: Members of Cohort 1 were treated with 0.5 Gy per fraction every 2 weeks. The prescribed total PTV dose was 6.5 Gy. Doses delivered to Cohort 2 were 1 Gy per fraction every two weeks, amounting to 13 Gy over 26 weeks. Participants were given intravenous cyclophosphamide 200 mg/m2 every two weeks, one day before radiation and immunotherapy.

In the case of this clonotype: This is likely an artifact of a read error, given a far larger clone one base away.

TRAV- and TRBV-specific primers were used for first-strand cDNA, which covered alpha and beta chains. TCRs were put through 20 PCR cycles of amplification with Phusion. A constant-region primer and the V-primer adapter served as the primer pair. TCRdb ran MiXCR on the reads and lists one entry per CDR3 protein. The sample has about 84,000 distinct CDR3 sequences, about 17% seen once. Time point noted: after trial treatment. Treatment noted: LDRT plus nivolumab, ipilimumab, low-dose cyclophosphamide and aspirin (RACIN trial). As their treatment, donors received nivolumab, ipilimumab, aspirin, low-dose cyclophosphamide and low-dose radiotherapy. The germline gives CDR1 MNHNS, CDR2 SASEGT. This CDR3 spans 16 amino acids.

V usage is TRBV6-1 and J usage is TRBJ2-2; TRBD1 aligns across 8 bases. This TCR derives from a male donor with prostate cancer. The sample was PBMCs, taken after low-dose radiotherapy plus immunotherapy. The CDR3 spells CTSSYLRTGNAGELFF. DNA for the CDR3: TGTACCAGCAGTTACCTCAGGACAGGGAATGCCGGGGAGCTGTTTTTT.